This TCR beta chain was obtained from a study of identical twins. This clonotype was observed a few times. Germline CDR1 LGHDT, CDR2 YNNKEL (reference sequence). The CDR3 sequence is 15 residues long. Trimming left V 4 bases short and J 5 bases short, with 15 bases between. cDNA carried unique molecular identifiers, and a universal primer site was added by template switching. TCRdb redid the calling of the 5' RACE reads with MiXCR, one entry per CDR3 protein. The sample records 450,000 or so distinct CDR3 sequences, 13% to 15% being singletons. This sample also belongs to another study, concerning yellow fever vaccine responses in identical twins. That work contributes: Twins' vaccine T cell responses were reported to seem partly convergent and partly personalized.

The source material was CD4+ T cells sorted from blood. This TCR derives from a woman aged 18-29 years in good health. This sequence joins TRBV3-1 and TRBJ2-1; D unresolved. The CDR3 sequence: CASSPPGPLHNEQFF. Written as DNA, the CDR3 is TGTGCCAGCAGCCCCCCCGGGCCCCTCCACAATGAGCAGTTCTTC.